Shown below are 22 T cell receptor beta chains from a single sample sequenced in a study of vaccination and CD4 T cells after COVID-19. Sequencing of the DNA from cultured CD4+ T cells was carried out with the Oncomine TCR Beta short-read assay. TCRdb processed the PCR reads anew with MiXCR; each CDR3 protein has one entry. The sample lists about 18,000 distinct CDR3 sequences; 56% were seen once. Treatment defined: approximately 10-day PBMC culture with coronavirus spike peptide pools or control peptides (ViraFEST assay). No antigen is known for these receptors. Sequenced material: CD4+ T cells from blood, cultured in vitro. Source of these receptors: a human donor who had recovered from COVID-19.

The genes are TRBV11-2 and TRBJ1-1, with D perhaps TRBD1 (5 bases). The CDR3 sequence is 15 residues long. The germline gives CDR1 SGHAT, CDR2 FQNNGV. V lost 0 bases to trimming and J lost 2 bases, with 10 bases between them. The CDR3 reads CASSLEGAPNTEAFF. The CDR3 DNA sequence: TGTGCCAGCAGCTTAGAAGGGGCGCCTAACACTGAAGCTTTCTTT.

In DNA form, the CDR3 reads TGCAGTGCTAGTGTCGCAACTAATGAAAAACTGTTTTTT. As protein: CSASVATNEKLFF. The chain recombines TRBV20-1 with TRBJ1-4; D is ambiguous. The ends were cut back, 3 bases at V and 0 bases at J, with 5 bases in the middle. This CDR3 is built from 13 residues. In germline, CDR1 is DFQATT, CDR2 SNEGSKA (reference sequence).

The genes are TRBV27 and TRBJ1-3; D gene unclear. V was cut by 5 bases and J by 7 bases, with 18 bases left in between. The CDR3 runs to 15 residues. The germline V gene encodes CDR1 MNHEY and CDR2 SMNVEV (reference sequence). This CDR3 reads CASSPSGLRGNTIYF. The CDR3 DNA sequence: TGTGCCAGCAGTCCGTCCGGTCTCCGAGGGAACACCATATATTTT.

The chain uses TRBV20-1 and TRBJ2-5; D unclear. V shed 7 bases and J shed 4 bases, with 16 bases lying between them. The CDR3 contains 13 residues. Germline CDR1 DFQATT, CDR2 SNEGSKA (reference sequence). Here the CDR3 reads CSDNGGNGETQYF. DNA for the CDR3: TGCAGTGACAACGGTGGGAACGGAGAGACCCAGTACTTC.

This clonotype occurred a few times. The chain links TRBV12-3 or TRBV12-4 to TRBJ1-3; no clear D. V shed 8 bases and J shed 0 bases, with 8 bases lying between them. The CDR3 length is 13 residues. The CDR3 DNA sequence: TGTGCCAGCGGTCTGGACTCTGGAAACACCATATATTTT. Translating gives CASGLDSGNTIYF.

This clonotype was picked up one time. The chain recombines TRBV2 with TRBJ2-1, with a tentative D call TRBD2 (5 bases). CDR1 and CDR2 from the germline V gene are SNHLY and FYNNEI. This CDR3 is built from 14 residues. V was shortened by 10 bases and J by 8 bases, with 21 bases between the two germline ends. In DNA, the CDR3 is TGTGCCACCTCCAACCTCCACGGAGGCGATGAGCAGTTCTTC. Amino acid sequence: CATSNLHGGDEQFF.

In this sample, this clonotype turned up a few times. The V call is TRBV2, the J call TRBJ2-5; 7 bases map to TRBD2. The germline CDR1 and CDR2 sequences are SNHLY and FYNNEI. The trim removed 5 bases at V and 8 bases at J, leaving 5 bases unmatched. CDR3 length equals 12 residues. CDR3 in DNA: TGTGCCAGCAGTCCCCGCGGGAGAACCCAGTACTTC. It is translated as CASSPRGRTQYF.

This clonotype showed up just once. J is TRBJ2-5 and V is TRBV7-8; a weak D match, TRBD1 (5 bases). The germline V gene encodes CDR1 SGHVS and CDR2 FQNEAQ. The CDR3 spans 13 residues. V was pared by 6 bases and J by 0 bases, with 8 bases between. CDR3 DNA sequence: TGTGCCAGCAGAAGGGGCCACCAAGAGACCCAGTACTTC. This gives the protein CASRRGHQETQYF.

J is TRBJ1-5 and V is TRBV4-1; TRBD1 matches at 7 bases. This CDR3 is 17 amino acids long. V was pared by 1 base and J by 0 bases, with 6 bases of the junction left unmatched. Germline CDR1 MGHRA, CDR2 YSYEKL. The CDR3: CASSQAGGQYSNQPQHF. The CDR3 nucleotides are TGCGCCAGCAGCCAAGCCGGGGGACAGTATAGCAATCAGCCCCAGCATTTT.

The chain links TRBV2 to TRBJ1-1, with 11 bases fitting TRBD1. Trimming removed 8 bases from V and 3 bases from J; junction bases left unmatched: 5. Germline assignment: CDR1 SNHLY and CDR2 FYNNEI. The CDR3 contains 14 residues. As DNA, the CDR3 is TGTGCCAGCGATAGGACAGGGGGCGACACTGAAGCTTTCTTT. It yields the protein CASDRTGGDTEAFF.

The chain combines TRBV15 with TRBJ2-7; D call uncertain. Trimming removed 1 base from V and 5 bases from J, with 12 bases in between. The CDR3 spans 14 residues. Per germline, CDR1 LNHNV and CDR2 YYDKDF (reference sequence). This chain's CDR3 is CATSRGTTKNEQYF. CDR3 coding DNA: TGTGCCACCAGCAGAGGGACCACCAAAAACGAGCAGTACTTC.

The chain carries TRBV5-1 and TRBJ2-5; maybe TRBD2 (5 bases). V dropped 5 bases and J dropped 1 base, with 12 bases sitting between them. Germline CDR1 SGHRS, CDR2 YFSETQ. This CDR3 region has 14 residues. DNA of the CDR3: TGCGCCAGCAGTGGGTGGGGAGCCCAAGAGACCCAGTACTTC. It encodes CASSGWGAQETQYF.

The V call is TRBV6-1, the J call TRBJ1-1, with 9 bases lining up with TRBD1. Looked up from germline, CDR1 is MNHNS and CDR2 is SASEGT. Trimming cost V 6 bases and J 11 bases; bases outside gene matches: 7. The CDR3 has 12 amino acids. The CDR3 region has the DNA TGTGCCAGCAGGTTTGGACAGGGGAGCGCTTTCTTT. Translation gives CASRFGQGSAFF.

This clonotype was detected only a few times. V and J are TRBV20-1 and TRBJ1-1, with a tentative D call TRBD1 (5 bases). This CDR3 comprises 13 residues. Trimming cost V 5 bases and J 5 bases, with 15 bases left between them. The V gene's germline CDR1 is DFQATT and CDR2 SNEGSKA (reference sequence). CDR3 bases: TGCAGTGCTTTAACCCCAGGGAGAACTGAAGCTTTCTTT. This encodes CSALTPGRTEAFF.

The chain links TRBV25-1 to TRBJ2-3; 16 bases line up with TRBD2. In germline, CDR1 is MGHDK, CDR2 SYGVNS. Trimming cost V 3 bases and J 6 bases; bases outside gene matches: 3. The CDR3 is made up of 16 amino acids. The CDR3 DNA sequence: TGTGCCAGCAGTGAGGGACTAGCGGGAGGGCGGGATACGCAGTATTTT. Its translation is CASSEGLAGGRDTQYF. Full variable domain (missing parts from reference TRBV25-1 and TRBJ2-3): EADIYQTPRYLVIGTGKKITLECSQTMGHDKMYWYQQDPGMELHLIHYSYGVNSTEKGDLSSESTVSRIRTEHFPLTLESARPSHTSQYLCASSEGLAGGRDTQYFGPGTRLTVL.

The chain joins TRBV7-2 to TRBJ2-7; 12 positions match TRBD1. Trimming at V came to 5 bases and at J to 3 bases, leaving 5 bases not matched to a gene. This CDR3 comprises 15 residues. In germline, CDR1 is SGHTA, CDR2 FQGNSA. The CDR3 loop reads CASSTGQGAHYEQYF. The CDR3 bases are TGTGCCAGCAGCACGGGACAGGGGGCTCACTACGAGCAGTACTTC.

The chain combines TRBV7-2 with TRBJ2-3; possibly TRBD1 or TRBD2 for D (5 bases each). Trimming shortened V by 1 base and J by 3 bases, and 11 bases separated the two germline ends. Germline V CDR1 and CDR2: SGHTA, FQGNSA. This CDR3 spans 15 amino acids. The CDR3 DNA sequence: TGTGCCAGCAGCTTAGGGACGGGGCAAACAGATACGCAGTATTTT. It is translated as CASSLGTGQTDTQYF.

This clonotype turned up a few times. V and J are TRBV25-1 and TRBJ1-6, with D maybe TRBD1 (5 bases). Trimming removed 10 bases at V and 9 bases at J, with 25 bases between. The CDR3 has 16 amino acids. Germline loops: CDR1 MGHDK, CDR2 SYGVNS. CDR3 nucleotide sequence: TGTGCCACCAGGGCGCCATATAAAAGAAGTACTTCACCCCTCCACTTT. Its protein product is CATRAPYKRSTSPLHF.

This clonotype has a handful of counts. The gene calls are TRBV30 and TRBJ1-2; D is uncertain. This CDR3 has 13 residues. Trimming pared 3 bases from V and 2 bases from J, leaving 10 bases between. Germline V gene lookup returns CDR1 GTSNPN and CDR2 SVGIG (reference sequence). The CDR3: CAWSETLNYGYTF. For the CDR3, the DNA is TGTGCCTGGAGCGAAACACTGAACTATGGCTACACCTTC.

V usage is TRBV24-1 and J usage is TRBJ1-5; 7 nucleotides match TRBD1. The CDR3 loop spans 15 amino acids. The germline CDR1 and CDR2 sequences are KGHDR and SFDVKD. V was clipped by 2 bases and J by 3 bases; unmatched bases: 3. Written as DNA, the CDR3 is TGTGCCACCAGTGATTCAGGACAGGTCAATCAGCCCCAGCATTTT. Translating it yields CATSDSGQVNQPQHF.

The chain combines TRBV4-2 with TRBJ2-5; 11 positions match TRBD2. This CDR3 spans 17 amino acids. Germline V gives CDR1 LGHNA, CDR2 YNFKEQ. The trim removed 0 bases at V and 7 bases at J, leaving 10 bases unmatched. CDR3 coding DNA: TGTGCCAGCAGCCAAGAGGGTCTAGCGGGAGGAGGAGGGACCCAGTACTTC. Translated: CASSQEGLAGGGGTQYF.

This clonotype was picked up a small number of times. In DNA, the CDR3 is TGTGCCAGCAGTTTCGCCATCGACGTCTATGGCTACACCTTC. Residues: CASSFAIDVYGYTF. The V call is TRBV27, the J call TRBJ1-2; the D is unclear. This CDR3 has 14 residues. CDR1 and CDR2 from the germline V gene are MNHEY and SMNVEV (reference sequence). V was pared by 3 bases and J by 4 bases, with 12 bases between.